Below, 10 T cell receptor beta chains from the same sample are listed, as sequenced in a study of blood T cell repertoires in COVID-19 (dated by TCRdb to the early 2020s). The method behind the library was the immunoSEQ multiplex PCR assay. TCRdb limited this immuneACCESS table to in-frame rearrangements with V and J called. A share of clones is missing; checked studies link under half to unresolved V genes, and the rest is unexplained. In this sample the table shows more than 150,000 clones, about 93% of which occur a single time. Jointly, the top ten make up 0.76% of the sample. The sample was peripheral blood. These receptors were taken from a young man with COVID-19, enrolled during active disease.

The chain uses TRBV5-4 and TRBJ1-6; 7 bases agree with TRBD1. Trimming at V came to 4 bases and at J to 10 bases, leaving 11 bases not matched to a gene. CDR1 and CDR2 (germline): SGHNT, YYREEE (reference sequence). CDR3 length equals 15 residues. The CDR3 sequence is CASSALTGEASPLHF. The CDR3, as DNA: TGTGCCAGCAGCGCCCTAACAGGGGAAGCCTCACCCCTCCACTTT.

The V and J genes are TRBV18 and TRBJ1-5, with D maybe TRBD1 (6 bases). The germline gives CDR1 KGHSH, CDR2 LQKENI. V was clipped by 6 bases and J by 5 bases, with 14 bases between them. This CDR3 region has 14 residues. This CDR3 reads CASSGLTGDQPQHF. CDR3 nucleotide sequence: TGTGCCAGCTCGGGCCTGACAGGCGATCAGCCCCAGCATTTT.

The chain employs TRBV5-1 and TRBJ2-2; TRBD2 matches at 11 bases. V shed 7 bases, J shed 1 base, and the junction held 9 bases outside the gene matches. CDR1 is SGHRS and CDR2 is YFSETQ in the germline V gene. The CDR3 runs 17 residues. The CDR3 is CASRRRLAGGNTGELFF. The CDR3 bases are TGCGCCAGCCGCCGGAGGCTAGCGGGGGGGAACACCGGGGAGCTGTTTTTT.

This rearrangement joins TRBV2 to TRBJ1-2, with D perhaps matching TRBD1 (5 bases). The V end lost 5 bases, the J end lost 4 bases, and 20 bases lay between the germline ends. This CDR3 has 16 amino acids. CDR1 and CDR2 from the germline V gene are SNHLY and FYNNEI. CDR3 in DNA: TGTGCCAGCAGTTCCAGCACTCCCAGGGTGGGCTATGGCTACACCTTC. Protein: CASSSSTPRVGYGYTF. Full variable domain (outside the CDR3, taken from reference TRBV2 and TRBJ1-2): EPEVTQTPSHQVTQMGQEVILRCVPISNHLYFYWYRQILGQKVEFLVSFYNNEISEKSEIFDDQFSVERPDGSNFTLKIRSTKLEDSAMYFCASSSSTPRVGYGYTFGSGTRLTVV.

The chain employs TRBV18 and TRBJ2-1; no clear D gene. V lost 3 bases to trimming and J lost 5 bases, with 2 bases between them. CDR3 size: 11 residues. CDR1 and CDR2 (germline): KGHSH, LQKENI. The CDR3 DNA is TGTGCCAGCTCACCCGACAATGAGCAGTTCTTC. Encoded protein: CASSPDNEQFF.

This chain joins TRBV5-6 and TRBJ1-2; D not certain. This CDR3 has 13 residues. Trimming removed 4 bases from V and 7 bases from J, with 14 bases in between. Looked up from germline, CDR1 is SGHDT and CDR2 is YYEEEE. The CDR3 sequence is CASSGGLEGGYTF. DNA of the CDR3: TGTGCCAGCAGCGGAGGTTTAGAGGGTGGCTACACCTTC. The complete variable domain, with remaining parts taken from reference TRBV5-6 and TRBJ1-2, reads DAGVTQSPTHLIKTRGQQVTLRCSPKSGHDTVSWYQQALGQGPQFIFQYYEEEERQRGNFPDRFSGHQFPNYSSELNVNALLLGDSALYLCASSGGLEGGYTFGSGTRLTVV.

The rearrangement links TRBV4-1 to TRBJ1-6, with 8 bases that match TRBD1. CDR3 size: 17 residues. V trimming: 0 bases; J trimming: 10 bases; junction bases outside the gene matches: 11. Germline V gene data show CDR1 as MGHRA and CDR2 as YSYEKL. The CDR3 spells CASSQDRRAGQASPLHF. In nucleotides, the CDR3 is TGCGCCAGCAGCCAAGACAGGAGGGCGGGACAGGCCTCACCCCTCCACTTT.

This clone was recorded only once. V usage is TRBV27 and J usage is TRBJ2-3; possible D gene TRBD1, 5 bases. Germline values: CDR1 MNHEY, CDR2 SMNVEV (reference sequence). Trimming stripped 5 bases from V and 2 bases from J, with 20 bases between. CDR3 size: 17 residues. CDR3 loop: CASSPRYNRKTTDTQYF. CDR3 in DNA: TGTGCCAGCAGTCCGAGATATAACAGGAAAACCACAGATACGCAGTATTTT.

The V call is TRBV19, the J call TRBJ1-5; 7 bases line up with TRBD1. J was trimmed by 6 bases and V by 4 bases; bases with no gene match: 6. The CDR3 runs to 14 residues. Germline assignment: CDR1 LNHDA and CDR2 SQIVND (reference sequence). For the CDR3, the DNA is TGTGCCAGTAGTAAGACAGGGAGCGGTCAGCCCCAGCATTTT. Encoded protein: CASSKTGSGQPQHF. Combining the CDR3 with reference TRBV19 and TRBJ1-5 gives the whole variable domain DGGITQSPKYLFRKEGQNVTLSCEQNLNHDAMYWYRQDPGQGLRLIYYSQIVNDFQKGDIAEGYSVSREKKESFPLTVTSAQKNPTAFYLCASSKTGSGQPQHFGDGTRLSIL.

Written as DNA, the CDR3 is TGTGCCAGCAGTTACACCCCGGACAGGGATATTGAAGCTTTCTTT. It specifies CASSYTPDRDIEAFF. This chain connects TRBV6-6 to TRBJ1-1, with TRBD1 matching over 8 bases. V was clipped by 2 bases and J by 7 bases; unmatched bases: 9. The CDR3 extends over 15 amino acids. Germline V lookup: CDR1 MNHNY, CDR2 SVGAGI (reference sequence).